These T cell receptor beta chains were read from a single sample in a study of blood T cell repertoires in COVID-19. Repertoires were generated with immunoSEQ multiplex PCR, while TCRdb's copy carries only in-frame clones and drops some. Of more than 350,000 clones listed, about 90% were seen once; the top ten hold 2.5% to 3.5%. The sample taken for sequencing was peripheral blood. The origin of the receptors is a woman aged 25-40 years with COVID-19, enrolled during active disease. Each CDR3 is given with its conserved first and last residue. Fields, in order: clone size, V gene, D gene, J gene, CDR3 DNA, CDR3 protein. The D gene is left open where the match is weak. Clone size is not always given. Where it is, it says once, few, many or a class for expanded clones.

>.|TRBV10-3|.|TRBJ1-4
TGTGCCATCAGCTCAGGGGTTAGGGAAAAACTGTTTTTT
CAISSGVREKLFF
>.|TRBV5-1|.|TRBJ2-6
TGCGCCAGCAGCTTGGATTTAGCTCTGGGGCAGGGTGGCAACGTCCTGACTTTC
CASSLDLALGQGGNVLTF
>.|TRBV18|.|TRBJ1-1
TGTGCCAGCTCACCTCAGGTCGAAGCTTTCTTT
CASSPQVEAFF
>.|TRBV19|.|TRBJ1-5
TGTGCCAGTAGTTGGGGAGATAGCAATCAGCCCCAGCATTTT
CASSWGDSNQPQHF
>.|TRBV28|.|TRBJ1-1
TGTGCCAGCAGTTATGGGCCCCACACTGAAGCTTTCTTT
CASSYGPHTEAFF
>.|TRBV9|TRBD1|TRBJ2-2
TGTGCCAGCAGCGTAGTGGGTGGACAGGGCACTGACACCGGGGAGCTGTTTTTT
CASSVVGGQGTDTGELFF
>.|TRBV13|.|TRBJ2-1
TGTGCCAGCAGCTTAGGATTAGGGGGCTACAATGAGCAGTTCTTC
CASSLGLGGYNEQFF
>.|TRBV6-5|.|TRBJ2-7
TGTGCCAGCAGTTACTCCGCGGCAGGGTCCTACGAGCAGTACTTC
CASSYSAAGSYEQYF
>.|TRBV6-2/TRBV6-3|.|TRBJ1-2
TGTGCCAGCAGCCGCGGACTCGGTGATGGCTACACCTTC
CASSRGLGDGYTF
>.|TRBV9|TRBD2|TRBJ2-2
TGTGCCAGCAGCCGGACGACTAGCGGGAGTGGCGGGGAGCTGTTTTTT
CASSRTTSGSGGELFF
>.|TRBV19|TRBD2|TRBJ2-1
TGTGCCAGTAGTGCCTGGGGTAGCGGGAGTCGTGGTGAGCAGTTCTTC
CASSAWGSGSRGEQFF
>.|TRBV7-9|.|TRBJ1-1
TGTGCCAGCAGTAGAGGTGAGAACACTGAAGCTTTCTTT
CASSRGENTEAFF
>few|TRBV6-5|.|TRBJ1-1
TGTGCCAGCAGTTCCAGGGCGCATAACACTGAAGCTTTCTTT
CASSSRAHNTEAFF
>.|TRBV24-1|.|TRBJ2-1
TGTGCCACCTCCGGGACTCCCTACAATGAGCAGTTCTTC
CATSGTPYNEQFF
>.|TRBV6-5|.|TRBJ2-1
TGTGCCAGCAGAGAGAGCTCCTACAATGAGCAGTTCTTC
CASRESSYNEQFF
>.|TRBV28|.|TRBJ2-7
TGTGCCAGCACCGAAGGAGGTTACGAGCAGTACTTC
CASTEGGYEQYF
>.|TRBV7-9|TRBD2|TRBJ2-5
TGTGCCAGCAGCAATACCAAGACTAGCGGGACCATCCAAGAGACCCAGTACTTC
CASSNTKTSGTIQETQYF
>few|TRBV5-5|TRBD1|TRBJ1-2
TGTGCCAGCAGCGGTACAGGGGGTTTTAACTATGGCTACACCTTC
CASSGTGGFNYGYTF
>.|TRBV4-1|TRBD2|TRBJ2-3
TGCGCCAGCAGCCAAGTGATGGTAGCGGGGGGTGCCACAGATACGCAGTATTTT
CASSQVMVAGGATDTQYF
>.|TRBV7-8|TRBD1|TRBJ1-4
TGTGCCAGCAGTTCGACAGGGCTACGTAATGAAAAACTGTTTTTT
CASSSTGLRNEKLFF
>.|TRBV13|TRBD2|TRBJ2-3
TGTGCCAGCAGCTGGACCCCGGGACTAGCGGACACAGATACGCAGTATTTT
CASSWTPGLADTDTQYF
>.|TRBV29-1|.|TRBJ1-1
TGCAGCGTGGGACGTTATGGGGGGGTCCGCGACACTGAAGCTTTCTTT
CSVGRYGGVRDTEAFF
>once|TRBV6-2/TRBV6-3|.|TRBJ2-2
TGTGCCAGCAGTACGCGCACCGGGGAGCTGTTTTTT
CASSTRTGELFF
>.|TRBV6-5|.|TRBJ1-5
TGTGCCAGCAGTAACAGGGAGTTTTCACATTTT
CASSNREFSHF
>.|TRBV18|TRBD1|TRBJ2-7
TGTGCCAGCTCACACGATCCCGGGACAGCGAGAATAAGCTCCTACGAGCAGTACTTC
CASSHDPGTARISSYEQYF
>.|TRBV9|.|TRBJ2-2
TGTGCCAGCAGCGTAGTCGGCGACACGAACACCGGGGAGCTGTTTTTT
CASSVVGDTNTGELFF
>.|TRBV10-3|.|TRBJ1-5
TGTGCCATCGGGGGGGTCAATCAGCCCCAGCATTTT
CAIGGVNQPQHF
>.|TRBV12-5|.|TRBJ2-1
TGTGCTAGTGGTTTTGGGCATAACCCGAATGAGCAGTTCTTC
CASGFGHNPNEQFF
>.|TRBV27|.|TRBJ1-1
TGTGCCAGCAGTTTAGCAGTAGGAGGGAACACTGAAGCTTTCTTT
CASSLAVGGNTEAFF
>.|TRBV7-9|TRBD1|TRBJ2-1
TGTGCCAGCAGCTCCCAACCGGGACAGGCGACCAATGAGCAGTTCTTC
CASSSQPGQATNEQFF
>.|TRBV7-8|.|TRBJ2-7
TGTGCCAGCAGCTTCGCCAGGGCTATGGGCGAGCAGTACTTC
CASSFARAMGEQYF
>.|TRBV7-2|TRBD2|TRBJ2-3
TGTGCCAGCAGCTTACGTGGGACTAGCGGCACAGATACGCAGTATTTT
CASSLRGTSGTDTQYF
>.|TRBV6-5|TRBD1|TRBJ1-5
TGTGCCAGCAGCAAGGACAGGGTGGGCAATCAGCCCCAGCATTTT
CASSKDRVGNQPQHF
>.|TRBV27|TRBD1|TRBJ1-5
TGTGCCAGCGGGACAGAGAATCAGCCCCAGCATTTT
CASGTENQPQHF
>.|TRBV27|.|TRBJ2-1
TGTGCCAGCAGAAGAGTTTACAATGAGCAGTTCTTC
CASRRVYNEQFF
>.|TRBV5-4|TRBD2|TRBJ2-5
TGTGCCAGCAGTCGCCGGTGGGGAGGGAATGAGACCCAGTACTTC
CASSRRWGGNETQYF
>.|TRBV27|TRBD2|TRBJ2-5
TGTGCCACGAGGGGACTAGCGGGAGTAGGGGGAGAGACCCAGTACTTC
CATRGLAGVGGETQYF
>.|TRBV15|.|TRBJ1-1
TGTGCCACCAGCAGAACCTATGACAGACCCGTGATTGCTTTCTTT
CATSRTYDRPVIAFF
>.|TRBV27|.|TRBJ2-5
TGTGCCAGCAGTTTATCCCAATTCCAAGAGACCCAGTACTTC
CASSLSQFQETQYF
>few|TRBV18|.|TRBJ2-6
TGTGCCAGCTCACCATATTTCGAGGCTGGGGCCAACGTCCTGACTTTC
CASSPYFEAGANVLTF
>.|TRBV19|.|TRBJ2-2
TGTGCCAGTAGTTGGGCAGAAAACACCGGGGAGCTGTTTTTT
CASSWAENTGELFF
>.|TRBV10-3|.|TRBJ1-5
TGTGCCATCAGTGAGGGGACTAGCGATCAGCCCCAGCATTTT
CAISEGTSDQPQHF
>.|TRBV10-3|TRBD2|TRBJ2-1
TGTGCCATCAGTGCCTCGGGACTAGCGGGAGAGGATGAGCAGTTCTTC
CAISASGLAGEDEQFF
>once|TRBV5-1|.|TRBJ2-5
TGCGCCAGCAGCTTGGGGACACAAGCAGGAGAGACCCAGTACTTC
CASSLGTQAGETQYF
>.|TRBV12-3/TRBV12-4|.|TRBJ2-3
TGTGCCAGCAGTAGACTCCGCTGGGAGACGCAGTATTTT
CASSRLRWETQYF
>.|TRBV5-8|.|TRBJ1-1
TGTGCCAGCAGCTTCCTGGGGCGGAACACTGAAGCTTTCTTT
CASSFLGRNTEAFF
>.|TRBV19|TRBD2|TRBJ2-1
TGTGCCAGTAGTGTTAGCGGGGTACTTCTTGGTGATGAGCAGTTCTTC
CASSVSGVLLGDEQFF
>.|TRBV28|.|TRBJ1-2
TGTGCCAGCAGTTTGGGGAGGGAGTCTTTCTATGGCTACACCTTC
CASSLGRESFYGYTF